The next 8 T cell receptor beta chains were all read from a single sample in a study. TCRdb used MiXCR to reprocess the RT-PCR reads, holding one entry per CDR3 protein. The table records about 680,000 distinct CDR3 sequences, 14% of them present only once. The sample taken for sequencing was memory CD4+ T cells from blood. The receptors stem from a female donor in good health, serving as a healthy control.

This clonotype was picked up a small number of times. The chain links TRBV20-1 to TRBJ2-7, with TRBD1 identical over 7 bases. The CDR3 has 14 residues. Germline V lookup: CDR1 DFQATT, CDR2 SNEGSKA (reference sequence). With 6 bases clipped from V and 2 bases from J, the junction kept 10 bases outside the gene matches. This CDR3 reads CSAPSTGTAYEQYF. The CDR3 coding sequence is TGCAGTGCCCCTTCGACCGGGACAGCCTACGAGCAGTACTTC.

This clonotype came up many times. The chain combines TRBV20-1 with TRBJ2-3; possibly TRBD2 for D (6 bases). The CDR3 contains 14 residues. V lost 3 bases, J lost 5 bases, and 15 bases lay in between. The germline V gene has CDR1 DFQATT and CDR2 SNEGSKA (reference sequence). The CDR3: CSASEGLDQDTQYF. CDR3 DNA: TGCAGTGCTAGTGAGGGACTCGATCAAGATACGCAGTATTTT.

CDR3 nucleotides: TGTGCCTGGAGTGGACTAGCGGGCCTGAACACCGGGGAGCTGTTTTTT. As protein: CAWSGLAGLNTGELFF. V is TRBV30 and J is TRBJ2-2; 10 nucleotides align to TRBD2. V trimming: 1 base; J trimming: 1 base; junction bases outside the gene matches: 3. The CDR3 is made up of 16 amino acids. Germline CDR1 and CDR2: GTSNPN and SVGIG (reference sequence).

This clonotype was seen ten or more times. The chain links TRBV10-3 to TRBJ1-1, with D possibly matching TRBD1 (6 bases). The germline V gene has CDR1 ENHRY and CDR2 SYGVKD. The CDR3 has 16 residues. Trimming removed 0 bases at V and 1 base at J, with 12 bases between. CDR3 bases: TGTGCCATCAGTGAGTCGAGGGGGTTCCGGAACACTGAAGCTTTCTTT. It translates to CAISESRGFRNTEAFF.

As to this clonotype: Mismatch with germline at one junction end may stem from a read error. V usage is TRBV20-1 and J usage is TRBJ1-1; weak D call: TRBD1 (5 bases). Germline V gene lookup returns CDR1 DFQATT and CDR2 SNEGSKA (reference sequence). The CDR3 is 11 amino acids. This CDR3 reads CSAEWNQGILF. In DNA form, the CDR3 reads TGCAGTGCTGAATGGAATCAGGGAATACTCTTT.

The sample holds many counts of this clonotype. This chain joins TRBV12-3 or TRBV12-4 and TRBJ2-6; D possibly corresponds to TRBD1 (6 bases). V dropped 5 bases and J dropped 0 bases, with 17 bases sitting between them. This CDR3 contains 18 residues. The CDR3 is CASSKDRTQGSGANVLTF. CDR3 bases: TGTGCCAGCAGTAAGGACAGAACCCAAGGCTCTGGGGCCAACGTCCTGACTTTC.

The chain links TRBV6-1 to TRBJ2-5, with D tentatively TRBD1 (6 bases). This CDR3 has 15 amino acids. Trimming removed 6 bases at V and 0 bases at J, with 14 bases between. Germline V gene data show CDR1 as MNHNS and CDR2 as SASEGT. CDR3 in DNA: TGTGCCAGCAGCCTTTCCAGGGGTCACCAAGAGACCCAGTACTTC. Translating gives CASSLSRGHQETQYF.

The V gene is TRBV5-6, the J gene TRBJ2-4; 9 nucleotides align to TRBD1. CDR3 length: 14 amino acids. CDR1 and CDR2 from the germline V gene are SGHDT and YYEEEE. V lost 2 bases, J lost 5 bases, and 2 bases stayed unmatched. The CDR3 loop is CASSLQGAENIQYF. CDR3 sequence (DNA): TGTGCCAGCAGCTTACAGGGGGCCGAAAACATTCAGTACTTC.